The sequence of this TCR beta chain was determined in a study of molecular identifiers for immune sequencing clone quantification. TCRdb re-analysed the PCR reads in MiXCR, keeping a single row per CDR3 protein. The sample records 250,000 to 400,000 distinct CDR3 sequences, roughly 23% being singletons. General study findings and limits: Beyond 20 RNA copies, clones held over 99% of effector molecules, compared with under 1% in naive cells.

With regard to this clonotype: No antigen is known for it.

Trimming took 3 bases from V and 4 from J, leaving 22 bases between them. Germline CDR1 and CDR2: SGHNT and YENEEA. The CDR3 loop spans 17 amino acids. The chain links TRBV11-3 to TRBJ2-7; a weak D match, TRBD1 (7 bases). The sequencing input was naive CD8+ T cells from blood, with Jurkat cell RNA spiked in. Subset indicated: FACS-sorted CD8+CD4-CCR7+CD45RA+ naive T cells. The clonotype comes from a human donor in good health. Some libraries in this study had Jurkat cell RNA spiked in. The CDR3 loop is CASSLERAGGPLYEQYF. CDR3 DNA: TGTGCCAGCAGCTTGGAGCGGGCAGGGGGTCCCCTGTACGAGCAGTACTTC.